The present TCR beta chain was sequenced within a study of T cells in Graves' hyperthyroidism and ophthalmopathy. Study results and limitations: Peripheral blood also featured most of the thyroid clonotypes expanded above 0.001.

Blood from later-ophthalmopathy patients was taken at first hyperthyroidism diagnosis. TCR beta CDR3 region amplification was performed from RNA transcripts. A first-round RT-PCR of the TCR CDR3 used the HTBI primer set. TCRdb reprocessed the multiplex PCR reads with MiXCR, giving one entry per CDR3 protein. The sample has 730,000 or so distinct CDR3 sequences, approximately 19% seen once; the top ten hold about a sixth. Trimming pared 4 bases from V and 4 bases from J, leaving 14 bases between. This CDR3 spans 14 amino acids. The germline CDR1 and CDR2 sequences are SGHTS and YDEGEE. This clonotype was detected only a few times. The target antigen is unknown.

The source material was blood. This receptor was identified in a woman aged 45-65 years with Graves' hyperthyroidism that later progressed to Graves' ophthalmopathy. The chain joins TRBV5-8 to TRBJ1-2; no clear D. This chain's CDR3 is CASSLGTRGYGYTF. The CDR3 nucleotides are TGTGCCAGCAGCCTCGGCACCAGAGGCTATGGCTACACCTTC.